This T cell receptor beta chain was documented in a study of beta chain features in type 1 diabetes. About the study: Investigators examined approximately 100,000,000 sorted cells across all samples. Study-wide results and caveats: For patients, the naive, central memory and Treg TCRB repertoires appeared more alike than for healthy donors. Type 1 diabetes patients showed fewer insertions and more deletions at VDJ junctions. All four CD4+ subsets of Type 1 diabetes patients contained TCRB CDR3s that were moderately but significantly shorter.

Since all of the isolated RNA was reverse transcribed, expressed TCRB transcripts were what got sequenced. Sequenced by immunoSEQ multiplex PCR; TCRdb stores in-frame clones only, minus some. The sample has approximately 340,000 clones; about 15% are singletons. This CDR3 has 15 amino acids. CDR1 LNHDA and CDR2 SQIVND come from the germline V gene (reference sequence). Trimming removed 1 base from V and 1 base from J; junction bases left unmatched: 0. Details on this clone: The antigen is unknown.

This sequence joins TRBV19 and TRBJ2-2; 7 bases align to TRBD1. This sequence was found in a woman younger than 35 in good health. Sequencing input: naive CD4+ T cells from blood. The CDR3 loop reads CASSIGDRNTGELFF. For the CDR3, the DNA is TGTGCCAGTAGTATAGGGGACAGGAACACCGGGGAGCTGTTTTTT.